The next 32 T cell receptor beta chains were all read from a single sample in a study of metastatic and nonmetastatic thyroid tumors. Thyroid surgery was performed in patients who had received no treatment beforehand. Through MiXCR, TCRdb re-clonotyped the PCR reads. The table records roughly 58,000 clones, approximately 4% of them present only once. Sequencing was performed on blood. These receptor sequences come from a female donor with papillary thyroid cancer or a benign thyroid nodule (not recorded which). Some clones in this sample may be carry-over from other donors' samples.

This clone was detected ten times or more. This rearrangement joins TRBV3-1 to TRBJ2-2, with D unresolved. Germline loops: CDR1 LGHDT, CDR2 YNNKEL (reference sequence). CDR3 length: 15 amino acids. Trimming left V 1 base short and J 1 base short, with 7 bases between. The CDR3 region has the DNA TGTGCCAGCAGCCAAGGGGCGGTGAACACCGGGGAGCTGTTTTTT. Its protein product is CASSQGAVNTGELFF.

The sample holds many counts of this clone. The rearrangement uses TRBV6-1 and TRBJ1-2; D remains unclear. The germline V gene encodes CDR1 MNHNS and CDR2 SASEGT. V lost 2 bases and J 5 bases, leaving 18 bases between the germline ends. The CDR3 has 16 residues. CDR3 residues: CASSEWQGDVNYGYTF. The CDR3 DNA follows: TGTGCCAGCAGTGAATGGCAAGGAGACGTTAATTATGGCTACACCTTC.

This clone has a count of ten or more. The chain couples TRBV10-3 to TRBJ2-3; no definite D call. CDR1 ENHRY and CDR2 SYGVKD come from the germline V gene. The V and J ends lost 1 base and 5 bases respectively, with 4 bases between them. The length of the CDR3 is 12 residues. CDR3 residues: CAISELLDTQYF. In DNA, the CDR3 is TGTGCCATCAGTGAGTTATTAGATACGCAGTATTTT.

This clone was counted many times. The chain employs TRBV7-9 and TRBJ1-4; a weak D match, TRBD1 (5 bases). Germline V gene lookup returns CDR1 SEHNR and CDR2 FQNEAQ (reference sequence). The V and J ends lost 10 bases and 0 bases respectively, with 15 bases between them. The length of the CDR3 is 15 residues. The CDR3 DNA is TGTGCCATCACCCCAGGGATTGCAACTAATGAAAAACTGTTTTTT. Its protein product is CAITPGIATNEKLFF.

This clone was observed at least ten times. The rearrangement links TRBV6-1 to TRBJ2-3, with 12 bases that match TRBD2. This CDR3 comprises 15 residues. Germline assignment: CDR1 MNHNS and CDR2 SASEGT. The V segment lost 6 bases and the J segment 13 bases; nucleotides outside the gene matches: 14. The CDR3 coding sequence is TGTGCCAGCAGCCTGAGTGCTAGCGGGAGGGCCCCAAAGTATTTT. This gives the protein CASSLSASGRAPKYF.

This clone was seen a few times. The gene calls are TRBV11-2 and TRBJ2-5; the D is unclear. The V gene lost 1 base and the J gene lost 3 bases, with 9 bases spanning the gap. From germline, CDR1 is SGHAT and CDR2 FQNNGV. The CDR3 runs to 14 residues. The CDR3 sequence is CASSLVPQEETQYF. CDR3 sequence (DNA): TGTGCCAGCAGCTTAGTGCCCCAAGAAGAGACCCAGTACTTC. The whole variable domain, filled in from reference TRBV11-2 and TRBJ2-5, reads EAGVAQSPRYKIIEKRQSVAFWCNPISGHATLYWYQQILGQGPKLLIQFQNNGVVDDSQLPKDRFSAERLKGVDSTLKIQPAKLEDSAVYLCASSLVPQEETQYFGPGTRLLVL.

In its sample, this clone was seen many times. The rearrangement uses TRBV6-1 and TRBJ1-5; 7 nucleotides agree with TRBD1. J lost 8 bases, V lost 6 bases, and 7 bases had no gene match. This CDR3 has 13 residues. Germline loops: CDR1 MNHNS, CDR2 SASEGT. The CDR3 DNA is TGTGCCAGCAGGCCGACAGGGTCAAAGCCCCAGCATTTT. Translation gives CASRPTGSKPQHF.

This clone was seen a few times. The V and J genes are TRBV7-9 and TRBJ2-2; D unclear. Deletions cut 3 bases from V and 7 bases from J, with 12 bases between. Germline loops: CDR1 SEHNR, CDR2 FQNEAQ (reference sequence). The CDR3 is made up of 14 amino acids. The chain's CDR3 is CASSLEGLVGELFF. Written as DNA, the CDR3 is TGTGCCAGCAGCTTGGAAGGGTTGGTCGGGGAGCTGTTTTTT.

In regard to this clone: A junction end diverges from the germline sequence, so it may reflect a read error. V gene TRBV6-1 combines with J gene TRBJ2-2; TRBD2 is a possible D gene (5 bases). Germline-derived CDR1 and CDR2 are MNHNS and SASEGT. This CDR3 has 15 amino acids. The CDR3 DNA is TGTGCCAGCAGTAGATCCCCGCATAACGCCGGGGAGCCGTTTTTT. Its protein is CASSRSPHNAGEPFF.

This clone was observed at least ten times. This may come from a read error, since a much larger clone is one base off. The chain uses TRBV19 and TRBJ1-5, with 7 bases lining up with TRBD1. CDR1 is LNHDA and CDR2 is SQIVND in the germline V gene (reference sequence). The CDR3 spans 13 residues. CDR3: CAGSVTGIQPQHF. The CDR3 DNA follows: TGTGCCGGTAGTGTGACAGGGATTCAGCCCCAGCATTTT.

This clone appeared a few times. Relative to the germline gene, one junction end is altered; a read error may explain this. The chain combines TRBV7-3 with TRBJ1-2, with a possible D match to TRBD1 (6 bases). Germline lookup yields CDR1 SGHTA and CDR2 FQGTGA. This CDR3 is 13 amino acids long. Here the CDR3 DNA reads TGTGCCAGCAGCCCTGACAGGCTTTATGGCTACAAATTC. It encodes CASSPDRLYGYKF.

The sample holds many counts of this clone. The rearrangement links TRBV6-1 to TRBJ2-5; D remains ambiguous. The CDR3 has 13 amino acids. V was shortened by 5 bases and J by 2 bases, with 9 bases between the two germline ends. Germline V gives CDR1 MNHNS, CDR2 SASEGT. CDR3: CASSSTQQETQYF. The CDR3 DNA reads TGTGCCAGCAGTTCGACTCAACAAGAGACCCAGTACTTC.

This clone was recorded at least ten times. This clone may be a read error of a much larger clone one base away. The chain recombines TRBV12-3 or TRBV12-4 with TRBJ1-6, with D perhaps TRBD1 (5 bases). The CDR3 is 17 residues long. The germline V and J ends were trimmed by 5 bases and 7 bases, with 21 bases remaining between them. The CDR3 sequence is CASSPGLGQSGNSPLHF. The CDR3 bases are TGTGCCAGCAGTCCAGGCCTAGGACAAAGTGGCAATTCACCCCTCCACTTT.

In this sample, this clone turned up many times. V and J are TRBV5-1 and TRBJ2-1; D is unresolved. The CDR3 totals 14 residues. Germline V gene lookup returns CDR1 SGHRS and CDR2 YFSETQ. Trimming shortened V by 0 bases and J by 6 bases, and 10 bases separated the two germline ends. The CDR3: CASSLGLVGNEQFF. DNA of the CDR3: TGCGCCAGCAGCTTGGGACTCGTGGGCAATGAGCAGTTCTTC.

The chain recombines TRBV11-2 with TRBJ1-4, with D perhaps TRBD1 (5 bases). Trimming shortened V by 0 bases and J by 5 bases, and 10 bases separated the two germline ends. Per the germline V gene, CDR1 is SGHAT and CDR2 is FQNNGV. There are 15 residues in the CDR3. The DNA of the CDR3 is TGTGCCAGCAGCTTAGATAGGGGCCGAAATGAAAAACTGTTTTTT. This codes for CASSLDRGRNEKLFF.

This clone was counted at least ten times. The chain employs TRBV6-5 and TRBJ1-2, with D possibly matching TRBD1 (6 bases). Germline V CDR1 and CDR2: MNHEY, SVGAGI. This CDR3 spans 13 amino acids. V was shortened by 0 bases and J by 7 bases, with 9 bases between the two germline ends. As DNA, the CDR3 is TGTGCCAGCAGTTACTCAGGGGGGTTTGGCTACACCTTC. It specifies CASSYSGGFGYTF.

In this sample, this clone turned up many times. The rearrangement links TRBV20-1 to TRBJ1-2, with TRBD1 matching 9 bases. This CDR3 contains 15 residues. Unmatched junction bases numbered 9, after V lost 2 bases and J lost 5 bases. Germline CDR1 DFQATT, CDR2 SNEGSKA (reference sequence). CDR3 coding DNA: TGCAGTGCTAGACCGCCGGGACAGGGAGGATATGGCTACACCTTC. Encoded protein: CSARPPGQGGYGYTF.

This clone was observed a few times. This rearrangement joins TRBV2 to TRBJ2-2, with D maybe TRBD2 (6 bases). V was shortened by 7 bases and J by 1 base, with 16 bases between the two germline ends. The CDR3 is made up of 16 amino acids. Per the germline V gene, CDR1 is SNHLY and CDR2 is FYNNEI. CDR3 residues: CASTPLGSGNTGELFF. The CDR3 DNA is TGTGCCAGCACCCCCTTAGGTAGCGGGAACACCGGGGAGCTGTTTTTT.

At least ten counts were recorded for this clone. The chain uses TRBV4-1 and TRBJ1-6, with 7 bases lining up with TRBD1. The CDR3 covers 18 residues. Germline CDR1 MGHRA, CDR2 YSYEKL. Germline trimming cut 1 base from V and 7 bases from J; bases unmatched to any gene: 13. The CDR3 region is CASSQVPLVQGMNSPLHF. The DNA of the CDR3 is TGCGCCAGCAGCCAAGTTCCCCTGGTACAGGGGATGAATTCACCCCTCCACTTT.

This sequence joins TRBV18 and TRBJ1-1; 8 nucleotides agree with TRBD1. CDR1 is KGHSH and CDR2 is LQKENI in the germline V gene. V shed 4 bases, J shed 4 bases, and the junction held 5 bases outside the gene matches. This CDR3 has 14 residues. CDR3 loop: CASSLQGAGTEAFF. The DNA for the CDR3 is TGTGCCAGCTCACTGCAGGGGGCGGGCACTGAAGCTTTCTTT. Supplemented by reference TRBV18 and TRBJ1-1, the full variable domain reads NAGVMQNPRHLVRRRGQEARLRCSPMKGHSHVYWYRQLPEEGLKFMVYLQKENIIDESGMPKERFSAEFPKEGPSILRIQQVVRGDSAAYFCASSLQGAGTEAFFGQGTRLTVV.

This clone has at least ten counts. This sequence joins TRBV9 and TRBJ2-7; perhaps TRBD1 as D (5 bases). CDR3 length: 15 amino acids. Trimming pared 0 bases from V and 2 bases from J, leaving 12 bases between. Germline V CDR1 and CDR2: SGDLS, YYNGEE. The CDR3 protein is CASSVGGTGTYEQYF. In DNA, the CDR3 is TGTGCCAGCAGCGTAGGGGGCACAGGTACCTACGAGCAGTACTTC. The variable domain in full, with the rest retrieved from reference TRBV9 and TRBJ2-7, is DSGVTQTPKHLITATGQRVTLRCSPRSGDLSVYWYQQSLDQGLQFLIQYYNGEERAKGNILERFSAQQFPDLHSELNLSSLELGDSALYFCASSVGGTGTYEQYFGPGTRLTVT.

Ten or more counts support this clone. The V gene is TRBV9, the J gene TRBJ2-1, with D hard to call. From germline, CDR1 is SGDLS and CDR2 YYNGEE. V lost 3 bases, J lost 1 base, and 5 bases lay in between. This CDR3 spans 13 amino acids. The CDR3 sequence: CASSGPSYNEQFF. The CDR3 DNA follows: TGTGCCAGCAGCGGCCCGTCCTACAATGAGCAGTTCTTC.

In this sample, this clone turned up many times. The CDR3 region is CASSGQDGHQPQHF. The CDR3, as DNA: TGTGCCAGCAGCGGACAAGACGGTCACCAGCCCCAGCATTTT. The V gene is TRBV2, the J gene TRBJ1-5, with a weak D call TRBD1 (5 bases). V lost 6 bases and J lost 7, with 16 bases in between. Germline CDR1 SNHLY, CDR2 FYNNEI. This CDR3 spans 14 amino acids.

This clone was recorded at least ten times. The rearrangement links TRBV5-6 to TRBJ2-3; no reliable D call. Germline lookup yields CDR1 SGHDT and CDR2 YYEEEE. The CDR3 is 16 residues long. V was shortened by 4 bases and J by 2 bases, with 17 bases between the two germline ends. Here the CDR3 reads CASSPGFSTATDTQYF. The CDR3 nucleotides read TGTGCCAGCAGCCCCGGTTTCTCAACGGCCACAGATACGCAGTATTTT.

In its sample, this clone was seen a few times. The chain is built from TRBV6-2 or TRBV6-3 and TRBJ1-1; D unresolved. V was shortened by 5 bases and J by 14 bases, with 21 bases between the two germline ends. The CDR3 length is 13 residues. Germline V gene sequence: CDR1 MNHEY, CDR2 SVGEGT. The CDR3 region is CASSDGLNTGAFF. In DNA form, the CDR3 reads TGTGCCAGCAGTGACGGACTGAACACTGGAGCCTTCTTT.

In its sample, this clone was seen many times. The chain recombines TRBV11-2 with TRBJ2-5; D tentatively fits TRBD1 or TRBD2 (6 bases each). V gave up 0 bases and J gave up 5 bases, with 13 bases separating them. There are 15 residues in the CDR3. The germline CDR1 and CDR2 sequences are SGHAT and FQNNGV. The CDR3 sequence: CASSLDRGDRETQYF. The CDR3 nucleotides are TGTGCCAGCAGCTTAGATAGGGGGGACCGGGAGACCCAGTACTTC.

In its sample, this clone was seen a few times. The chain carries TRBV7-9 and TRBJ2-2, with D unclear. CDR3 size: 17 residues. Germline V gene lookup returns CDR1 SEHNR and CDR2 FQNEAQ (reference sequence). V lost 4 bases and J 7 bases, leaving 22 bases between the germline ends. The CDR3 bases are TGTGCCAGCAGCTCCCCGATCGGTAGGGCGATGGGCGGGGAGCTGTTTTTT. Translating gives CASSSPIGRAMGGELFF.

Many counts were recorded for this clone. J is TRBJ2-3 and V is TRBV6-5; D is uncertain. Germline-derived CDR1 and CDR2 are MNHEY and SVGAGI. There are 16 residues in the CDR3. The V and J ends lost 0 bases and 0 bases respectively, with 10 bases between them. CDR3 nucleotides: TGTGCCAGCAGTTACTCGAGGACCGACAGCACAGATACGCAGTATTTT. Translated: CASSYSRTDSTDTQYF.

The chain is built from TRBV3-1 and TRBJ2-5, with D perhaps TRBD1 (6 bases). CDR1 and CDR2 (germline): LGHDT, YNNKEL (reference sequence). The CDR3 has 14 residues. Trimming removed 3 bases at V and 4 bases at J, with 12 bases between. CDR3 protein: CASSHRGGPETQYF. CDR3 coding DNA: TGTGCCAGCAGCCACCGTGGGGGCCCAGAGACCCAGTACTTC.

V is TRBV6-5 and J is TRBJ1-4; D uncertain. The CDR3 totals 14 residues. CDR1 and CDR2 (germline): MNHEY, SVGAGI. Trimming pared 4 bases from V and 3 bases from J, leaving 9 bases between. The CDR3 reads CASSFAEANEKLFF. In nucleotides, the CDR3 is TGTGCCAGCAGTTTCGCAGAGGCTAATGAAAAACTGTTTTTT.

Turning to this clone: A much bigger clone sits one base away, suggesting this may be a read error. The chain employs TRBV2 and TRBJ2-7; D is undetermined. The CDR3 is 13 residues long. V lost 4 bases and J lost 3, with 10 bases in between. Germline V gene data show CDR1 as SNHLY and CDR2 as FYNNEI. The CDR3 is CASSVLQLYEQYF. For the CDR3, the DNA is TGTGCCAGCAGTGTTCTTCAGCTCTACGAGCAGTACTTC.

Only a few counts were recorded for this clone. This sequence may be a read error, since a much larger clone differs from it by one base. The sample has other DNA sequences that encode this CDR3 too. The rearrangement joins TRBV12-3 or TRBV12-4 to TRBJ2-5; the D is unclear. The CDR3 loop spans 12 amino acids. The CDR3 sequence is CASSQTQETQYF. The CDR3 DNA follows: TGTGCCAGCAGTCAGACACAAGAGACACAGTACTTC.